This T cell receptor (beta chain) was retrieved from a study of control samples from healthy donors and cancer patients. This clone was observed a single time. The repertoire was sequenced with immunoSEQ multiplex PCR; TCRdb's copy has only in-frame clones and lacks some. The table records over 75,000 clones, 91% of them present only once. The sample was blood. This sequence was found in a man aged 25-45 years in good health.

DNA of the CDR3: TGTGCCAGTAGTACACAACAGGGGGCTGGGGAGACCCAGTACTTC. This codes for CASSTQQGAGETQYF. The chain carries TRBV19 and TRBJ2-5; the match to TRBD1 covers 9 bases. CDR3 length equals 15 residues. From germline, CDR1 is LNHDA and CDR2 SQIVND (reference sequence). Losses at the gene ends were 4 bases for V and 5 bases for J; bases not matched to a gene: 8.